This T cell receptor (beta chain) is from a study of T cell changes during pregnancy in multiple sclerosis. Sequencing used immunoSEQ multiplex PCR; TCRdb keeps in-frame clones, though not all of them. The table has about 20,000 clones, about 88% seen once. CDR1 MNHEY and CDR2 SMNVEV come from the germline V gene (reference sequence). V shed 4 bases and J shed 4 bases, with 8 bases lying between them. The CDR3 loop spans 12 amino acids. This TCR was recovered from a female donor in good health, enrolled as a control in a pregnancy study. The genes are TRBV27 and TRBJ2-7; perhaps TRBD1 as D (6 bases). Source: CD8+ T cells from peripheral blood mononuclear cells, taken in the third trimester of pregnancy. CDR3 loop: CASSSTGYEQYF. The CDR3 region has the DNA TGTGCCAGCAGTTCGACAGGATACGAGCAGTACTTC.